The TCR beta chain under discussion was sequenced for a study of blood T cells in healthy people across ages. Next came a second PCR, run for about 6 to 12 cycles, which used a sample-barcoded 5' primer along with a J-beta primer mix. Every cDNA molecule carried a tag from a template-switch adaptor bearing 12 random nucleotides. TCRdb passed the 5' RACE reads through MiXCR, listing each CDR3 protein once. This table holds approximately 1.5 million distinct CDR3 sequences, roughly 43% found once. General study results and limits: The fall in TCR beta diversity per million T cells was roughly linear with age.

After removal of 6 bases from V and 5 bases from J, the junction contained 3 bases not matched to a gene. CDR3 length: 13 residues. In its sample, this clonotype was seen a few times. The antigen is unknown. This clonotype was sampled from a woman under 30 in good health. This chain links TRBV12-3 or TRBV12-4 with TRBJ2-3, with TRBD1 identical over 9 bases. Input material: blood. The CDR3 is CASRGQGRDTQYF. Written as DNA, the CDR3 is TGTGCCAGCAGAGGACAGGGGAGAGATACGCAGTATTTT.